The TCR beta chain described here comes from a study of technical replicates of blood from a few donors. Profiling relied on immunoSEQ multiplex PCR, and the TCRdb table lists in-frame clones only, not all of them. The sample includes around 72,000 clones, more than 85% seen only once; the top ten take over 3.5%. The CDR3 runs 15 residues. CDR1 is SGHTA and CDR2 is FQGNSA in the germline V gene. V shed 1 base, J shed 6 bases, and the junction held 5 bases outside the gene matches. The source of this sequence is a human donor in good health. Some clones in this sample may be carry-over from other donors' samples. Sequencing was done on a sample of PBMCs. The chain joins TRBV7-2 to TRBJ2-1; 8 bases line up with TRBD2. CDR3 region: CASSLDAGGPNEQFF. CDR3 DNA: TGTGCCAGCAGCTTAGACGCGGGGGGCCCCAATGAGCAGTTCTTC.